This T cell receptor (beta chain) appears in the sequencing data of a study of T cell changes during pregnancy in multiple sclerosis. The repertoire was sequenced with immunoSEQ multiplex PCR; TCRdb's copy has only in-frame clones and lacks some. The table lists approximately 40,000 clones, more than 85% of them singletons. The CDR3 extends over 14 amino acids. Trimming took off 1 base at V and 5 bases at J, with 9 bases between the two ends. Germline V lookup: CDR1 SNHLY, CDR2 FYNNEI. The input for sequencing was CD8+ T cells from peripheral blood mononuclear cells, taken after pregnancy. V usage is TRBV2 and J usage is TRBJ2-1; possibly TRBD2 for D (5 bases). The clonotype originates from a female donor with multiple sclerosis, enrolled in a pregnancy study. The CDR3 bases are TGTGCCAGCAGTGAAGGTCGGCGGGACAATGAGCAGTTCTTC. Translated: CASSEGRRDNEQFF.